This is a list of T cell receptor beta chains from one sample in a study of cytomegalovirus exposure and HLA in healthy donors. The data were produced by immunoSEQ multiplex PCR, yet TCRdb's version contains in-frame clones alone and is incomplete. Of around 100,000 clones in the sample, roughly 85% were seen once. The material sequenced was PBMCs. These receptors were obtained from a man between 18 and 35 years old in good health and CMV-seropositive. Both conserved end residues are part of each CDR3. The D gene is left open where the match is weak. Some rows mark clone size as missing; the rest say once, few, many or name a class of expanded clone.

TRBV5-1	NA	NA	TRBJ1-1	CASRLQTMNTEAFF	TGCGCCAGCAGGCTACAGACCATGAACACTGAAGCTTTCTTT
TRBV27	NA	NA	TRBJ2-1	CASSLRDSRRNEQFF	TGTGCCAGCAGTTTAAGGGACTCTCGACGCAATGAGCAGTTCTTC
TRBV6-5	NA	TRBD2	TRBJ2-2	CASSLAGEDTGELFF	TGTGCCAGCAGCCTAGCGGGAGAGGACACCGGGGAGCTGTTTTTT
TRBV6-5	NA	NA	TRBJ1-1	CASSSWGQGEAFF	TGTGCCAGCAGTTCCTGGGGTCAGGGTGAAGCTTTCTTT
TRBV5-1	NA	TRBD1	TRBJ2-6	CASSLGTGVGANVLTF	TGCGCCAGCAGCTTGGGGACAGGGGTCGGGGCCAACGTCCTGACTTTC
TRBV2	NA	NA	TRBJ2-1	CASTVPGRGNEQFF	TGTGCCAGCACCGTCCCCGGCCGGGGTAATGAGCAGTTCTTC
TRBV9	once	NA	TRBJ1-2	CASSPAGGGAGGYTF	TGTGCCAGCAGCCCAGCGGGGGGGGGCGCGGGCGGCTACACCTTC
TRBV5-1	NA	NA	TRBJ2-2	CASSLRGNTGELFF	TGCGCCAGCAGCTTGAGAGGGAACACCGGGGAGCTGTTTTTT
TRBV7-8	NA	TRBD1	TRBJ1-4	CASSRDSIFNEKLFF	TGTGCCAGCAGCAGGGACAGCATCTTTAATGAAAAACTGTTTTTT
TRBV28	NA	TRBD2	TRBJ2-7	CASSLDTIPGLAGLKPYEQYF	TGTGCCAGCAGTTTAGACACCATTCCCGGACTAGCGGGACTAAAACCGTACGAGCAGTACTTC
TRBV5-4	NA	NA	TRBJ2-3	CASSLVAGSDTQYF	TGTGCCAGCAGCTTGGTTGCGGGATCAGATACGCAGTATTTT
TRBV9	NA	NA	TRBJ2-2	CASSVDGSPNTGELFF	TGTGCCAGCAGCGTAGACGGGAGTCCCAACACCGGGGAGCTGTTTTTT
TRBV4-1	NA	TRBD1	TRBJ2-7	CASSHGQGPSYEQYF	TGCGCCAGCAGCCACGGACAGGGGCCCTCCTACGAGCAGTACTTC